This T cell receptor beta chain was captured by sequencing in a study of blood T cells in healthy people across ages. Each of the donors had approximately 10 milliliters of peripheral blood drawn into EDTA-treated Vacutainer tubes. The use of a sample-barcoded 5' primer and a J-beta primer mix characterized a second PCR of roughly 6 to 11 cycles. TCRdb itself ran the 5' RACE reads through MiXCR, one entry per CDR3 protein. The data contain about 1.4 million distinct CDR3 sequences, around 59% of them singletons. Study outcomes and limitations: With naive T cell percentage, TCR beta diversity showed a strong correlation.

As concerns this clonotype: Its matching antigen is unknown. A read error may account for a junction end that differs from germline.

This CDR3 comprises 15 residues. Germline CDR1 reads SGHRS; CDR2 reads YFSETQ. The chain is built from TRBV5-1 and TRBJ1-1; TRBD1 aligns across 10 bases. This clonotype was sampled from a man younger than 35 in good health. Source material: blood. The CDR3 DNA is TGCGCCAGCAGCTTGGTGGGACAGGGGAACACTGGAGCTTTCTTT. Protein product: CASSLVGQGNTGAFF. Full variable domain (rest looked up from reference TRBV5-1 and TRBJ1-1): KAGVTQTPRYLIKTRGQQVTLSCSPISGHRSVSWYQQTPGQGLQFLFEYFSETQRNKGNFPGRFSGRQFSNSRSEMNVSTLELGDSALYLCASSLVGQGNTGAFFGQGTRLTVV.